These T cell receptor beta chains were read from a single sample in a study of Ad26.COV2.S vaccination and SARS-CoV-2 variants. Here immunoSEQ multiplex PCR was the method, and the copy in TCRdb shows in-frame clones only, minus some. The table includes roughly 700,000 clones, around 89% detected once. The source was peripheral blood, collected in a trial of Ad26.COV2.S vaccine versus placebo. The receptors originated from a person aged 18-65 years who received the Ad26.COV2.S COVID-19 vaccine or a placebo. The CDR3 runs from the conserved cysteine through the conserved F or W. The D gene is left open where the match is weak. Size is stated for part of the rows, as once, few or many counts, or as a class when the clone is expanded.

TRBJ2-3 | NA | TRBV2 | NA | CASSQDTLGTDTQYF | TGTGCCAGCAGTCAGGACACCCTCGGCACAGATACGCAGTATTTT
TRBJ2-7 | NA | TRBV5-1 | TRBD1 | CASSLGGTGLYYEQYF | TGCGCCAGCAGCTTGGGGGGGACAGGGCTTTACTACGAGCAGTACTTC
TRBJ1-4 | NA | TRBV27 | TRBD1 | CASRGTATNEKLFF | TGTGCCAGTAGGGGGACAGCAACTAATGAAAAACTGTTTTTT
TRBJ1-6 | NA | TRBV12-3/TRBV12-4 | NA | CASSYRENSPLHF | TGTGCCAGCAGTTACAGGGAGAATTCACCCCTCCACTTT
TRBJ2-6 | NA | TRBV6-6 | TRBD1 | CASSLTGAGANVLTF | TGTGCCAGCAGTCTTACAGGGGCTGGGGCCAACGTCCTGACTTTC
TRBJ2-4 | NA | TRBV2 | NA | CASSEQIAKNIQYF | TGTGCCAGCAGTGAACAGATAGCCAAAAACATTCAGTACTTC
TRBJ1-6 | many | TRBV7-8 | NA | CASSLDSRQGTTRNSPLHF | TGTGCCAGCAGCTTAGATTCCCGGCAGGGGACAACGCGTAATTCACCCCTCCACTTT
TRBJ2-5 | NA | TRBV13 | TRBD2 | CASSPRLAGTQETQYF | TGTGCCAGCAGCCCTCGGTTAGCGGGGACCCAAGAGACCCAGTACTTC
TRBJ2-1 | NA | TRBV19 | NA | CASSMLPSRYNEQFF | TGTGCCAGTAGTATGCTCCCTAGCAGGTACAATGAGCAGTTCTTC
TRBJ1-3 | many | TRBV12-5 | NA | CASGLGARRGNTIYF | TGTGCTAGTGGTTTGGGGGCCCGGAGGGGAAACACCATATATTTT
TRBJ2-7 | once | TRBV21-1 | NA | CASLKWKLGSKYEQYF | TGTGCCAGCCTAAAGTGGAAATTGGGGAGTAAGTACGAGCAGTACTTC
TRBJ1-6 | once | TRBV6-5 | TRBD1 | CASSRTGNSSPLHF | TGTGCCAGCAGTAGGACAGGGAATAGTTCACCCCTCCACTTT
TRBJ2-1 | NA | TRBV5-1 | NA | CASSLGSSYNEQFF | TGCGCCAGCAGCTTGGGATCGTCCTACAATGAGCAGTTCTTC
TRBJ2-7 | NA | TRBV2 | NA | CASSESRIEQYF | TGTGCCAGCAGTGAGTCTCGGATAGAGCAGTACTTC
TRBJ1-5 | NA | TRBV2 | NA | CASRADNQPQHF | TGTGCCAGCAGGGCCGACAATCAGCCCCAGCATTTT
TRBJ2-3 | NA | TRBV27 | TRBD2 | CASSLPRTSGTTDTQYF | TGTGCCAGCAGTCTCCCCCGGACTAGCGGCACCACAGATACGCAGTATTTT
TRBJ2-5 | once | TRBV21-1 | NA | CASSKAPLYF | TGTGCCAGCAGCAAAGCACCACTTTACTTC
TRBJ2-5 | NA | TRBV7-2 | TRBD1 | CASSLRGQAQETQYF | TGTGCCAGCAGCTTACGGGGACAGGCGCAAGAGACCCAGTACTTC
TRBJ2-7 | once | TRBV5-6 | TRBD2 | CASSLPQAGGIDEQYF | TGTGCCAGCAGCTTGCCCCAAGCGGGGGGCATCGACGAGCAGTACTTC
TRBJ2-7 | NA | TRBV2 | NA | CASSESGYEQYF | TGTGCCAGCAGTGAAAGCGGATACGAGCAGTACTTC
TRBJ1-3 | NA | TRBV19 | NA | CASSDTAGNTIYF | TGTGCCAGTAGTGATACAGCCGGGAACACCATATATTTT
TRBJ2-7 | NA | TRBV6-1 | TRBD1 | CASSEGQGASLTSYEQYF | TGTGCCAGCAGTGAAGGGCAGGGGGCCAGTCTTACGTCCTACGAGCAGTACTTC
TRBJ2-7 | few | TRBV7-9 | NA | CASSLTAGRAEQYF | TGTGCCAGCAGCTTAACGGCGGGAAGGGCCGAGCAGTACTTC
TRBJ1-6 | NA | TRBV5-1 | TRBD1 | CASSPLDRANSPLHF | TGCGCCAGCAGCCCCCTGGACAGGGCAAATTCACCCCTCCACTTT
TRBJ1-1 | NA | TRBV6-5 | NA | CASSYFRDAFF | TGTGCCAGCAGTTACTTCAGGGACGCTTTCTTT
TRBJ1-5 | NA | TRBV12-5 | NA | CASGKEQPQHF | TGTGCTAGTGGTAAAGAGCAGCCCCAGCATTTT
TRBJ2-1 | NA | TRBV5-5 | NA | CASSLATGIEQFF | TGTGCCAGCAGCTTGGCAACCGGGATAGAGCAGTTCTTC
TRBJ2-7 | NA | TRBV7-8 | TRBD1 | CASSLGDRDYEQYF | TGTGCCAGCAGCTTAGGCGACAGGGACTACGAGCAGTACTTC
TRBJ2-3 | NA | TRBV2 | TRBD2 | CASSDGLAVDTQYF | TGTGCCAGCAGTGATGGACTAGCTGTAGATACGCAGTATTTT
TRBJ2-7 | NA | TRBV7-2 | TRBD1 | CASSSPTGANEQYF | TGTGCCAGCAGCTCCCCGACAGGGGCGAACGAGCAGTACTTC
TRBJ1-2 | NA | TRBV4-1 | NA | CASSQDTAGWGDGYTF | TGCGCCAGCAGCCAAGACACCGCAGGGTGGGGGGATGGCTACACCTTC
TRBJ2-2 | NA | TRBV5-1 | TRBD2 | CASRKASGDTGELFF | TGCGCCAGCAGAAAGGCTAGCGGGGACACCGGGGAGCTGTTTTTT
TRBJ1-5 | few | TRBV6-6 | TRBD1 | CASSRDSGSNQPQHF | TGTGCCAGCAGCCGGGACAGTGGTAGCAATCAGCCCCAGCATTTT
TRBJ1-5 | NA | TRBV7-8 | TRBD1 | CASSIDRVGQPQHF | TGTGCCAGCAGCATAGACAGGGTGGGTCAGCCCCAGCATTTT
TRBJ2-6 | NA | TRBV7-2 | NA | CASSPQGISGANVLTF | TGTGCCAGCAGCCCACAGGGCATCTCTGGGGCCAACGTCCTGACTTTC
TRBJ1-3 | NA | TRBV10-2 | NA | CASSEGDLAGNTIYF | TGCGCCAGCAGTGAAGGGGATTTGGCTGGAAACACCATATATTTT
TRBJ2-7 | few | TRBV7-9 | NA | CASSRTEVYEQYF | TGTGCCAGCAGCCGAACGGAGGTCTACGAGCAGTACTTC
TRBJ2-1 | NA | TRBV5-4 | TRBD2 | CASSLGLAGGSYNEQFF | TGTGCCAGCAGCTTGGGGCTAGCGGGGGGTAGTTACAATGAGCAGTTCTTC
TRBJ2-3 | NA | TRBV19 | TRBD2 | CASAEAGGTDTQYF | TGTGCCAGCGCGGAAGCGGGGGGCACAGATACGCAGTATTTT
TRBJ2-3 | NA | TRBV20-1 | NA | CSASNLEDTQYF | TGCAGTGCTAGTAATCTCGAGGATACGCAGTATTTT